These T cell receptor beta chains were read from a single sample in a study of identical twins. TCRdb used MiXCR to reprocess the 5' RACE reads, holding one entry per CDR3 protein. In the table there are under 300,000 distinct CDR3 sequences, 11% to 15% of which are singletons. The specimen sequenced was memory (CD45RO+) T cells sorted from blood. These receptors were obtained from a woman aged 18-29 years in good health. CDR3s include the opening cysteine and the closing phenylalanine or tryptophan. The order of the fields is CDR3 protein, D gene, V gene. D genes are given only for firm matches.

CDR3: CASSLQAALAGNEQFF
D: TRBD2
V: TRBV5-1

CDR3: CASSLGVRGEQYF
D: TRBD1
V: TRBV7-2

CDR3: CASSLPASPDTQYF
D: .
V: TRBV6-1

CDR3: CASSSNTGYEQYF
D: .
V: TRBV5-1

CDR3: CASSPPTAQLNTEAFF
D: .
V: TRBV18

CDR3: CASSVNSYNEQFF
D: .
V: TRBV7-2

CDR3: CSARDRLAGEQFF
D: TRBD2
V: TRBV20-1

CDR3: CASSPYSGTRQETQYF
D: .
V: TRBV12-3/TRBV12-4

CDR3: CSARFPSTGAPKPLHEQYF
D: .
V: TRBV20-1

CDR3: CASRTGGIGELFF
D: TRBD1
V: TRBV12-3/TRBV12-4

CDR3: CASSLTRTGISGNTIYF
D: .
V: TRBV5-1

CDR3: CASSQQKGAGTRYEQYF
D: TRBD2
V: TRBV4-2

CDR3: CASSLIPPETSGRTDTQYF
D: TRBD2
V: TRBV12-3/TRBV12-4

CDR3: CASSPSRGHEQFF
D: TRBD1
V: TRBV12-3/TRBV12-4

CDR3: CASSDNRVLGQYF
D: .
V: TRBV7-8

CDR3: CASRDPGQGFSPLHF
D: TRBD1
V: TRBV6-1

CDR3: CASSPRLGLQETQYF
D: .
V: TRBV5-6

CDR3: CASSYRRNTEAFF
D: .
V: TRBV7-2

CDR3: CSARDRGTGANVLTF
D: TRBD1
V: TRBV20-1

CDR3: CASSLGTRGETQYF
D: .
V: TRBV11-3

CDR3: CASSLTSGGWREQFF
D: TRBD2
V: TRBV14

CDR3: CASSFGTSGTNTGELFF
D: TRBD2
V: TRBV5-4

CDR3: CAISERSGGSADTQYF
D: TRBD2
V: TRBV10-3

CDR3: CASSYSKGRGEAFF
D: .
V: TRBV6-5

CDR3: CSARDRGEGYEQYF
D: TRBD2
V: TRBV20-1

CDR3: CASSRTSGSWEQFF
D: TRBD2
V: TRBV7-9

CDR3: CASSLRGRTTEAFF
D: .
V: TRBV7-9

CDR3: CASTGEIEETQYF
D: .
V: TRBV2